The rows below give T cell receptor beta chains drawn from one sample of a study of breast tumors, draining lymph nodes, adjacent tissues. TCRdb re-derived calls from the multiplex PCR reads in MiXCR, one entry per CDR3 protein. Of 160,000 or so distinct CDR3 sequences detected, roughly 35% appear once; the ten largest clones hold around 4%. Sequenced input: axillary lymph node tissue. The source is a female donor with breast cancer. Some clones in this sample may be carry-over from other donors' samples. Each CDR3 is given with its conserved first and last residue. The D gene is left open where the match is weak. Clone size appears in some rows only: once, few, many, or a class for an expanded clone.

TRBV4-1	many	13	NA	TRBJ2-5	TGCGCCAGCAGCCAAGTATGGCGGGAGACCCAGTACTTC	CASSQVWRETQYF
TRBV5-1	many	16	TRBD2	TRBJ2-1	TGCGCCAGCAGCTTCGGGCGGGGGGGCGCGAACAATGAGCAGTTCTTC	CASSFGRGGANNEQFF
TRBV5-1	NA	14	NA	TRBJ1-6	TGCGCCAGCAGCTGGGGGCAGGGCATTTCCCCCCTCCACTTT	CASSWGQGISPLHF
TRBV30	many	13	NA	TRBJ1-3	TGTGGATCCACTGGGGGCTCTGGAAACACCATATATTTT	CGSTGGSGNTIYF
TRBV24-1	many	14	NA	TRBJ2-7	TGTGCCACCAGTGATTCCCCAGGGGTAGGGGAGCAGTACTTC	CATSDSPGVGEQYF
TRBV7-9	NA	12	TRBD2	TRBJ2-7	TGTGCCAGCAGCTTAAGGGACTACGGGCAGTACTTC	CASSLRDYGQYF
TRBV20-1	NA	15	NA	TRBJ1-3	TGCAGTGCTAAAGCCGGGACTAGCTCTGGAAACACCATATATTTT	CSAKAGTSSGNTIYF
TRBV30	NA	15	TRBD1	TRBJ1-5	TGTGCCTGGAGTGTAACGACAGGGTTGTTGAAGCCCCAGCATTTT	CAWSVTTGLLKPQHF
TRBV4-1	NA	16	TRBD1	TRBJ2-3	TGCGCCAGCAGCCTCCGGACAGGGGTTAGCACAGATACGCAGTATTTT	CASSLRTGVSTDTQYF
TRBV20-1	NA	15	TRBD1	TRBJ1-5	TGCAGTGCTAGGGTAGGGGGCGGCCGCAATCAGCCCCAGCATTTT	CSARVGGGRNQPQHF
TRBV30	many	15	TRBD1	TRBJ2-3	TGTGCCTGGAGTGGCCCCCGGACAGGGGGGGACACGCAGTATTTT	CAWSGPRTGGDTQYF
TRBV27	NA	21	TRBD2	TRBJ2-3	TGTGCCAGCAGTTTATACCAAATAGCGGGGGGGCTTATTAACAGCACAGATACGCAGTATTTT	CASSLYQIAGGLINSTDTQYF
TRBV20-1	many	14	NA	TRBJ1-5	TGCAGTGCTAGACCCCCCGGAGGGTCGCAGCCCCAGCATTTT	CSARPPGGSQPQHF
TRBV4-3	many	14	NA	TRBJ2-1	TGCGCCAGCAGCCAAGATAGCGGAGGGAGAGGTCAGTTCTTC	CASSQDSGGRGQFF
TRBV2	NA	15	TRBD2	TRBJ2-5	TGTGCCAACAATGACGGACTAGTTAGTACGGAGACCCAGTACTTC	CANNDGLVSTETQYF
TRBV5-6	once	13	NA	TRBJ2-7	TGTGCCAGCAGTTTGCTTACTAGTCCCCTCCAGTACTTC	CASSLLTSPLQYF
TRBV15	many	15	TRBD1	TRBJ2-5	TGTGCCACCAGCGGGGACAGGGTCTACCAAGAGACCCAGTACTTC	CATSGDRVYQETQYF
TRBV4-3	many	13	TRBD1	TRBJ2-7	TGCGCCAGCAGCCAAGAAGGGGGCCACGAGCAGTACTTC	CASSQEGGHEQYF
TRBV20-1	NA	11	NA	TRBJ2-7	TGCAGTGGGAGATTTGGTCACGGGCAGTACTTC	CSGRFGHGQYF
TRBV14	many	13	TRBD1	TRBJ1-4	TGTGCCAGCTCCAAGGGGGCTGATGAAAAACTGTTTTTT	CASSKGADEKLFF
TRBV7-2	NA	12	TRBD1	TRBJ1-4	TGTGCCACCGGGACAGCAGGGGAAAAAATGTTTTTT	CATGTAGEKMFF
TRBV9	many	15	NA	TRBJ2-3	TGTGCCAGCAGCGTAGTACAGGGAGGCACAGATACGCAGTATTTT	CASSVVQGGTDTQYF
TRBV2	NA	14	NA	TRBJ1-4	TGTGCCAGCAGTGATACGGGGGAGGGCACTAAACTGTTTTTT	CASSDTGEGTKLFF
TRBV3-1	NA	14	NA	TRBJ2-5	TGCGCCAGCAGCCCAGATACAGTCGTCGGGACCCAGTACTTC	CASSPDTVVGTQYF
TRBV3-1	NA	13	NA	TRBJ1-5	TGCGCCGGCAGCGATGACAAGAATCAGCCCCAGCATTTT	CAGSDDKNQPQHF
TRBV5-1	NA	17	TRBD1	TRBJ1-5	TGCGCCAGCAGCTTGACAGGGGGCGCGTTAGGGAATCAGCCCCAGCATTTT	CASSLTGGALGNQPQHF
TRBV19	NA	16	NA	TRBJ2-2	TGTGCCAGTAGTTCTTGGGGGACGGCGAACACCGGGGAGCTGTCTTGG	CASSSWGTANTGELSW
TRBV4-2	NA	14	NA	TRBJ2-5	TGTGCCAGCAGCCATCCTCAGGGGAAAGAGACCCAGTACTTC	CASSHPQGKETQYF
TRBV27	NA	16	NA	TRBJ2-7	TGTGCCAGCAGTTTATCGAACGACCACTTCCCCTACGAGCAGTACTTC	CASSLSNDHFPYEQYF
TRBV6-5	once	15	TRBD1	TRBJ2-7	TGTGCCAGCATGCGAGGACAGGGCAAACCCTACGAGCAGTACTTC	CASMRGQGKPYEQYF
TRBV6-2/TRBV6-3	many	16	NA	TRBJ2-7	TGTGCCAGCAGTTATCGGCTAAGCGCCGGGGCCTACGAGCAGTACTTC	CASSYRLSAGAYEQYF
TRBV19	many	14	TRBD2	TRBJ2-1	TGTGCCAGTAGTCCGCGGGGGGGCCGCAATGAGCAGTTCTTC	CASSPRGGRNEQFF
TRBV18	many	12	NA	TRBJ2-1	TGTGCCAGCTCGTCACTGCCGGATGAGCAGTTCTTC	CASSSLPDEQFF
TRBV11-2	NA	13	NA	TRBJ1-1	TGTGCCAGCAGTAGAGCAGGTCGAGCTGAAGCTTTCTTT	CASSRAGRAEAFF
TRBV28	NA	14	NA	TRBJ2-7	TGTGCCAGCAGTTTATCCGGGACTCTTTCCGAGCAGTACTTC	CASSLSGTLSEQYF
TRBV20-1	NA	13	NA	TRBJ2-7	TGCAGTACCGCCCGCCGGAGGTTCTACGAGCAGTACTTC	CSTARRRFYEQYF
TRBV29-1	many	21	TRBD2	TRBJ2-2	TGCAGCGCGGGAGGACAGGGTGGGCTAGCGGGAGCTCGGGGGCGTATAGGGGAGCTGTTTTTT	CSAGGQGGLAGARGRIGELFF
TRBV11-2	NA	11	NA	TRBJ2-6	TGTGCCAGCAGCCCGCGGGGCAGCCTGACTTTC	CASSPRGSLTF
TRBV11-3	many	14	TRBD2	TRBJ2-1	TGTGCCAGCAGCTTAGTAGCGGGAGAGAATGAGCAGTTCTTC	CASSLVAGENEQFF
TRBV7-8	NA	14	TRBD1	TRBJ2-7	TGTGCCAGCAGCTTAGCGAGCAGGGGGTACGAGCAGTACTTC	CASSLASRGYEQYF
TRBV7-8	many	15	TRBD1	TRBJ1-4	TGTGCCAGCAGCCCAAACAGGGGGCCGAGTGAAAAACTGTTTTTT	CASSPNRGPSEKLFF